A selection of T cell receptor beta chains follows, all from one sample in a study of cytomegalovirus exposure and HLA in healthy donors. Here immunoSEQ multiplex PCR was the method, and the copy in TCRdb shows in-frame clones only, minus some. The table shows around 180,000 clones, with 65% to 85% occurring only once. Sequencing was carried out using PBMCs. These receptors all come from a woman aged 25 to 39 in good health and CMV-seropositive. Each CDR3 is given with its conserved first and last residue. Fields, in order: J gene, clone size, V gene, CDR3 length, D gene, CDR3 protein, CDR3 DNA. A D gene is named only where the DNA matches it firmly. The listing skips clone size in some rows; elsewhere it reads once, few, many or a size class.

j_gene: TRBJ2-5
abundance: .
v_gene: TRBV18
len: 13
d_gene: .
CDR3aa: CASSPRTKETQYF
CDR3nt: TGTGCCAGCTCACCGCGGACTAAGGAGACCCAGTACTTC

j_gene: TRBJ2-2
abundance: .
v_gene: TRBV5-1
len: 16
d_gene: .
CDR3aa: CASSLEGAPSTGELFF
CDR3nt: TGCGCCAGCAGCTTGGAAGGGGCGCCTTCCACCGGGGAGCTGTTTTTT

j_gene: TRBJ2-7
abundance: .
v_gene: TRBV10-1
len: 13
d_gene: .
CDR3aa: CASSHLALPEQYF
CDR3nt: TGCGCCAGCAGCCACCTAGCTCTGCCCGAGCAGTACTTC

j_gene: TRBJ2-1
abundance: .
v_gene: TRBV9
len: 15
d_gene: TRBD2
CDR3aa: CASSVAGGLLHEQFF
CDR3nt: TGTGCCAGCAGCGTAGCGGGGGGGCTTCTCCATGAGCAGTTCTTC

j_gene: TRBJ1-1
abundance: .
v_gene: TRBV19
len: 16
d_gene: TRBD1
CDR3aa: CASSNPGQGVNTEAFF
CDR3nt: TGTGCCAGTAGTAACCCGGGACAGGGGGTGAACACTGAAGCTTTCTTT

j_gene: TRBJ1-4
abundance: once
v_gene: TRBV6-6
len: 14
d_gene: .
CDR3aa: CASSYLQGNEKLFF
CDR3nt: TGTGCCAGCAGTTACCTACAGGGCAATGAAAAACTGTTTTTT

j_gene: TRBJ1-5
abundance: .
v_gene: TRBV7-6
len: 13
d_gene: .
CDR3aa: CASSLAEAQPQHF
CDR3nt: TGTGCCAGCAGCTTAGCGGAGGCTCAGCCCCAGCATTTT

j_gene: TRBJ2-7
abundance: .
v_gene: TRBV28
len: 14
d_gene: TRBD1
CDR3aa: CASTGTGEGYEQYF
CDR3nt: TGTGCCAGCACGGGGACAGGGGAGGGCTACGAGCAGTACTTC

j_gene: TRBJ1-5
abundance: .
v_gene: TRBV19
len: 12
d_gene: .
CDR3aa: CAVGGNNLPQHF
CDR3nt: TGTGCCGTTGGCGGTAACAATTTACCCCAGCATTTT

j_gene: TRBJ2-7
abundance: .
v_gene: TRBV6-1
len: 13
d_gene: .
CDR3aa: CASSEGGSYEQYF
CDR3nt: TGTGCCAGCAGTGAAGGGGGCTCTTACGAGCAGTACTTC

j_gene: TRBJ2-7
abundance: .
v_gene: TRBV7-2
len: 15
d_gene: .
CDR3aa: CASASSGVKTYEQYF
CDR3nt: TGTGCCAGCGCCTCATCAGGGGTCAAAACCTACGAGCAGTACTTC

j_gene: TRBJ1-2
abundance: .
v_gene: TRBV27
len: 14
d_gene: .
CDR3aa: CASTPSARQYGYTF
CDR3nt: TGTGCCAGCACCCCTTCAGCGAGACAGTATGGCTACACCTTC

j_gene: TRBJ1-2
abundance: .
v_gene: TRBV4-2
len: 15
d_gene: .
CDR3aa: CASRGYDGGDYGYTF
CDR3nt: TGTGCCAGCAGAGGCTATGACGGGGGGGACTATGGCTACACCTTC

j_gene: TRBJ1-6
abundance: once
v_gene: TRBV6-6
len: 16
d_gene: TRBD1
CDR3aa: CASSRQGASYNSPLHF
CDR3nt: TGTGCCAGCAGTCGCCAGGGGGCCTCCTATAATTCACCCCTCCACTTT

j_gene: TRBJ1-1
abundance: .
v_gene: TRBV6-1
len: 13
d_gene: .
CDR3aa: CASSEMTNTEAFF
CDR3nt: TGTGCCAGCAGTGAAATGACAAACACTGAAGCTTTCTTT

j_gene: TRBJ1-1
abundance: .
v_gene: TRBV9
len: 13
d_gene: TRBD1
CDR3aa: CASSVQGQTEAFF
CDR3nt: TGTGCCAGCAGCGTCCAGGGACAGACTGAAGCTTTCTTT

j_gene: TRBJ1-3
abundance: once
v_gene: TRBV6-1
len: 15
d_gene: .
CDR3aa: CASRGPEGSGNTIYF
CDR3nt: TGTGCCAGCCGAGGACCTGAGGGCTCTGGAAACACCATATATTTT

j_gene: TRBJ1-2
abundance: .
v_gene: TRBV6-1
len: 15
d_gene: .
CDR3aa: CASSEAFQGSYGYTF
CDR3nt: TGTGCCAGCAGTGAAGCTTTCCAGGGAAGCTATGGCTACACCTTC

j_gene: TRBJ1-6
abundance: few
v_gene: TRBV5-1
len: 17
d_gene: TRBD1
CDR3aa: CASSLGTGSGSNSPLHF
CDR3nt: TGCGCCAGCAGCTTGGGGACAGGGAGTGGTTCTAATTCACCCCTCCACTTT

j_gene: TRBJ2-3
abundance: once
v_gene: TRBV28
len: 15
d_gene: TRBD2
CDR3aa: CATETTSGRTDTQYF
CDR3nt: TGTGCCACAGAGACGACTAGCGGACGCACAGATACGCAGTATTTT

j_gene: TRBJ2-5
abundance: once
v_gene: TRBV29-1
len: 15
d_gene: TRBD1
CDR3aa: CSVERRTGGAETQYF
CDR3nt: TGCAGCGTTGAAAGGAGGACAGGGGGCGCCGAGACCCAGTACTTC

j_gene: TRBJ1-2
abundance: .
v_gene: TRBV27
len: 15
d_gene: TRBD1
CDR3aa: CASSLSKGQYYGYTF
CDR3nt: TGTGCCAGCAGTTTATCGAAGGGACAGTATTATGGCTACACCTTC

j_gene: TRBJ2-5
abundance: few
v_gene: TRBV5-1
len: 15
d_gene: TRBD1
CDR3aa: CASSLNRGLTETQYF
CDR3nt: TGCGCCAGCAGCTTGAACAGGGGGCTGACGGAGACCCAGTACTTC

j_gene: TRBJ2-7
abundance: .
v_gene: TRBV5-8
len: 12
d_gene: .
CDR3aa: CASSLGEYEQYF
CDR3nt: TGTGCCAGCAGCTTGGGCGAGTACGAGCAGTACTTC

j_gene: TRBJ2-7
abundance: .
v_gene: TRBV11-2
len: 18
d_gene: TRBD2
CDR3aa: CASRPGLAGGPSSYEQYF
CDR3nt: TGTGCCAGCAGACCAGGACTAGCGGGGGGGCCGAGCTCCTACGAGCAGTACTTC

j_gene: TRBJ2-7
abundance: .
v_gene: TRBV6-6
len: 15
d_gene: .
CDR3aa: CASSYSNPSSYEQYF
CDR3nt: TGTGCCAGCAGTTACTCGAACCCCAGCTCCTACGAGCAGTACTTC

j_gene: TRBJ1-2
abundance: once
v_gene: TRBV15
len: 12
d_gene: .
CDR3aa: CATSSGGYGYTF
CDR3nt: TGTGCCACCTCCTCCGGAGGGTATGGCTACACCTTC

j_gene: TRBJ2-7
abundance: .
v_gene: TRBV4-1
len: 15
d_gene: TRBD1
CDR3aa: CASSQVLGQAYEQYF
CDR3nt: TGCGCCAGCAGCCAAGTATTGGGACAGGCCTACGAGCAGTACTTC

j_gene: TRBJ1-1
abundance: .
v_gene: TRBV5-1
len: 16
d_gene: .
CDR3aa: CASSFGAELQNTEAFF
CDR3nt: TGCGCCAGCAGCTTTGGGGCCGAACTACAGAACACTGAAGCTTTCTTT

j_gene: TRBJ2-5
abundance: .
v_gene: TRBV7-6
len: 17
d_gene: TRBD2
CDR3aa: CASSQTSGSGGGETQYF
CDR3nt: TGTGCCAGCAGCCAGACTAGCGGGAGTGGGGGGGGCGAGACCCAGTACTTC

j_gene: TRBJ2-1
abundance: .
v_gene: TRBV5-6
len: 15
d_gene: .
CDR3aa: CASSPGDGVINEQFF
CDR3nt: TGTGCCAGCAGCCCGGGGGACGGCGTTATCAATGAGCAGTTCTTC

j_gene: TRBJ1-2
abundance: .
v_gene: TRBV7-9
len: 16
d_gene: .
CDR3aa: CASSPPGSAGDYGYTF
CDR3nt: TGTGCCAGCAGCCCCCCCGGGAGTGCGGGAGACTATGGCTACACCTTC

j_gene: TRBJ2-6
abundance: .
v_gene: TRBV4-1
len: 17
d_gene: .
CDR3aa: CASSQGLQGSGANVLTF
CDR3nt: TGCGCCAGCAGCCAAGGACTCCAGGGTTCTGGGGCCAACGTCCTGACTTTC

j_gene: TRBJ2-7
abundance: .
v_gene: TRBV29-1
len: 12
d_gene: TRBD2
CDR3aa: CSVRTRKSEQYF
CDR3nt: TGCAGCGTCCGGACTAGAAAGAGCGAGCAGTACTTC

j_gene: TRBJ1-5
abundance: .
v_gene: TRBV4-3
len: 14
d_gene: TRBD1
CDR3aa: CASSQDLGTGLRHF
CDR3nt: TGCGCCAGCAGCCAAGATCTGGGGACAGGGCTGCGGCATTTT

j_gene: TRBJ1-2
abundance: few
v_gene: TRBV4-3
len: 15
d_gene: .
CDR3aa: CASSQFGSGSYGYTF
CDR3nt: TGCGCCAGCAGCCAATTCGGGTCGGGGAGCTATGGCTACACCTTC

j_gene: TRBJ1-4
abundance: .
v_gene: TRBV27
len: 14
d_gene: .
CDR3aa: CASSFHRDREKLFF
CDR3nt: TGTGCCAGCAGTTTCCACAGGGATCGTGAAAAACTGTTTTTT

j_gene: TRBJ2-2
abundance: .
v_gene: TRBV19
len: 16
d_gene: .
CDR3aa: CASSMGGWGGTGELFF
CDR3nt: TGTGCCAGTAGTATGGGCGGGTGGGGAGGCACCGGGGAGCTGTTTTTT